One and the same sample provided the 10 T cell receptor beta chains below, sequenced in a study of cytomegalovirus exposure and HLA in healthy donors. The study ran its PCR with 60 Vbeta and 13 Jbeta primers. The table came from immunoSEQ multiplex PCR; TCRdb's copy has only in-frame clones and leaves some out. Of about 93,000 clones in the sample, about 79% are singletons; the top ten hold about 4%. The sample consisted of PBMCs. These receptors originate from a man aged 50-60 years in good health and CMV-seronegative.

The chain uses TRBV9 and TRBJ2-2; the match to TRBD1 covers 12 bases. The ends lost 5 bases at V and 4 bases at J; junction bases unmatched: 6. Germline CDR1 SGDLS, CDR2 YYNGEE. This CDR3 spans 16 amino acids. CDR3 coding DNA: TGTGCCAGCAGGCGGGACAGGGGGCCGTTCACCGGGGAGCTGTTTTTT. Translation gives CASRRDRGPFTGELFF.

Only a few counts were recorded for this clone. The chain employs TRBV27 and TRBJ1-5; TRBD1 aligns across 7 bases. CDR1 and CDR2 (germline): MNHEY, SMNVEV (reference sequence). The V segment lost 9 bases and the J segment 4 bases; nucleotides outside the gene matches: 6. This CDR3 region has 13 residues. The CDR3 protein is CASRDSLNQPQHF. The CDR3 DNA reads as TGTGCCAGTAGGGACAGCCTTAATCAGCCCCAGCATTTT.

The chain uses TRBV28 and TRBJ2-3, with D unclear. This CDR3 has 12 amino acids. Trimming took 2 bases from V and 8 from J, leaving 8 bases between them. Germline V gives CDR1 MDHEN, CDR2 SYDVKM. CDR3 loop: CASSLMSGTQYF. Written as DNA, the CDR3 is TGTGCCAGCAGTTTAATGTCGGGTACGCAGTATTTT.

In its sample, this clone was seen once. The chain uses TRBV6-1 and TRBJ2-5; D gene ambiguous. V lost 5 bases to trimming and J lost 3 bases, with 10 bases between them. The CDR3 is 13 amino acids. Germline CDR1 reads MNHNS; CDR2 reads SASEGT. For the CDR3, the DNA is TGTGCCAGCAGTTCTGAGGTAGAAGAGACCCAGTACTTC. Translating it yields CASSSEVEETQYF.

This clone has just a few counts. The chain joins TRBV15 to TRBJ2-7; 8 bases fit TRBD1. From germline, CDR1 is LNHNV and CDR2 YYDKDF (reference sequence). V lost 4 bases and J lost 6; bases outside the gene matches: 5. This CDR3 region has 13 residues. In nucleotides, the CDR3 is TGTGCCACCAGCACCTCCGGGACAGGCGAGCAGTACTTC. Amino acids: CATSTSGTGEQYF.

J is TRBJ1-1 and V is TRBV9; D might be TRBD1 (6 bases). Per germline, CDR1 SGDLS and CDR2 YYNGEE. The CDR3 runs to 14 residues. The V end lost 0 bases, the J end lost 1 base, and 7 bases lay between the germline ends. The CDR3 is CASSVGTANTEAFF. DNA for the CDR3: TGTGCCAGCAGCGTAGGGACAGCGAACACTGAAGCTTTCTTT. Supplemented by reference TRBV9 and TRBJ1-1, the full variable domain reads DSGVTQTPKHLITATGQRVTLRCSPRSGDLSVYWYQQSLDQGLQFLIQYYNGEERAKGNILERFSAQQFPDLHSELNLSSLELGDSALYFCASSVGTANTEAFFGQGTRLTVV.

This chain joins TRBV30 and TRBJ2-1; D may be TRBD2 (5 bases). CDR3 size: 12 residues. Germline V gene lookup returns CDR1 GTSNPN and CDR2 SVGIG (reference sequence). V shed 3 bases and J shed 4 bases, with 7 bases lying between them. In nucleotides, the CDR3 is TGTGCCTGGAGCCGCGGGTACAATGAGCAGTTCTTC. This encodes CAWSRGYNEQFF. Full variable domain (missing parts from reference TRBV30 and TRBJ2-1): SQTIHQWPATLVQPVGSPLSLECTVEGTSNPNLYWYRQAAGRGLQLLFYSVGIGQISSEVPQNLSASRPQDRQFILSSKKLLLSDSGFYLCAWSRGYNEQFFGPGTRLTVL.

V gene TRBV7-9 combines with J gene TRBJ1-2; maybe TRBD1 (5 bases). The CDR3 length is 15 residues. In germline, CDR1 is SEHNR, CDR2 FQNEAQ (reference sequence). Trimming took off 5 bases at V and 2 bases at J, with 15 bases between the two ends. The CDR3 sequence: CASSPSGRGNYGYTF. Written as DNA, the CDR3 is TGTGCCAGCAGCCCTTCCGGGAGGGGCAACTATGGCTACACCTTC.

The chain employs TRBV6-6 and TRBJ1-1; D not certain. This CDR3 has 13 residues. CDR1 is MNHNY and CDR2 is SVGAGI in the germline V gene (reference sequence). Deletions cut 6 bases from V and 1 base from J, with 9 bases between. This CDR3 is CASRLDWNTEAFF. DNA of the CDR3: TGTGCCAGCAGATTGGACTGGAACACTGAAGCTTTCTTT.

CDR3 in DNA: TGTGCCAGCAGTTACCAACAGGGAAACACCATATATTTT. Translated: CASSYQQGNTIYF. This chain uses TRBV6-5 with TRBJ1-3, with D uncertain. This CDR3 is 13 amino acids long. Germline V lookup: CDR1 MNHEY, CDR2 SVGAGI. Trimming removed 2 bases at V and 4 bases at J, with 6 bases between.